The clone carrying this T cell receptor (beta chain) was observed a single time. Its antigen is not identified. This sample stems from a study of shared clonotypes between healthy human individuals. Germline CDR1 SGHRS, CDR2 YFSETQ. V was pared by 4 bases and J by 2 bases, with 8 bases between. This CDR3 has 13 amino acids. Sequencing used immunoSEQ multiplex PCR; TCRdb keeps in-frame clones, though not all of them. The table records about 1.5 million clones, around 95% of them present only once. Study-wide results and limits: Clonotypes that were shared across a handful of donors made up about 5.1% of naive CD4 clonotypes.

The chain is built from TRBV5-1 and TRBJ2-3; D is unresolved. The sequence was collected from a man aged 30 to 45 in good health. Sequences were obtained from naive CD4+ T cells sorted from blood. Documented subset: CD45RA+ positively selected. CDR3 sequence (DNA): TGCGCCAGCAGCCCGGCCACCACAGATACGCAGTATTTT. Translation gives CASSPATTDTQYF.